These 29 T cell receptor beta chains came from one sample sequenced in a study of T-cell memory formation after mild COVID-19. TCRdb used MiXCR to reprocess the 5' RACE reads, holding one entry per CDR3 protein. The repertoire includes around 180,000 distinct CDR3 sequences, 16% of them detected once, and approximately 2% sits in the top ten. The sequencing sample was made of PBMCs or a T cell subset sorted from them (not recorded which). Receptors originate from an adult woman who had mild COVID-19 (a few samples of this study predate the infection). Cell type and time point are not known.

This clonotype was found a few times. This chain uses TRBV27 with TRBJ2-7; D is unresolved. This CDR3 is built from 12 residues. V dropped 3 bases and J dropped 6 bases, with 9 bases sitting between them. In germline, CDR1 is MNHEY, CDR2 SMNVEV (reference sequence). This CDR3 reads CASSFPLGEQYF. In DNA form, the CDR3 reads TGTGCCAGCAGTTTTCCTCTCGGCGAGCAGTACTTC.

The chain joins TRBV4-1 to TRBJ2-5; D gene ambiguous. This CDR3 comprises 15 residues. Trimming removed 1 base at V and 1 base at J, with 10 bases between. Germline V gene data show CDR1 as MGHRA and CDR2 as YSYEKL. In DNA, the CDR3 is TGCGCCAGCAGCCAAGTGATCGCTCTCCAAGAGACCCAGTACTTC. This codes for CASSQVIALQETQYF.

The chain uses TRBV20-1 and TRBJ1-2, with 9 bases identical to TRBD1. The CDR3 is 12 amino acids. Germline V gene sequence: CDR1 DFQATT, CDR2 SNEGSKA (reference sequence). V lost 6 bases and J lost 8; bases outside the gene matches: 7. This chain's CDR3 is CSALWDRDGYTF. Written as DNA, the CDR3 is TGCAGTGCCCTCTGGGACAGGGACGGCTACACCTTC.

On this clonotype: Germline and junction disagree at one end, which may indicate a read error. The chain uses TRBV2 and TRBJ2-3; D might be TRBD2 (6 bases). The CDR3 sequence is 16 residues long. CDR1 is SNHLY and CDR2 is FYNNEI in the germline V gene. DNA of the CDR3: TGTTCCAGCAGGGACTCTCTCATCCGGGACACAGATACGCAGTATTTT. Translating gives CSSRDSLIRDTDTQYF.

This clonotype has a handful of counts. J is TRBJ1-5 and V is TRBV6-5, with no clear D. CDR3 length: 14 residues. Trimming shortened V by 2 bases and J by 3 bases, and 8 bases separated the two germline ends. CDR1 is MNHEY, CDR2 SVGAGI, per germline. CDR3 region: CASSYHGDNQPQHF. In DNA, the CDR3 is TGTGCCAGCAGTTACCACGGGGACAATCAGCCCCAGCATTTT.

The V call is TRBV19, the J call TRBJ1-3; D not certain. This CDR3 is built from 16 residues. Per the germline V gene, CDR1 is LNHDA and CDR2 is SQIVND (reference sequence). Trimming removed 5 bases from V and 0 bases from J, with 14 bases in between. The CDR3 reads CASSPTHTYSGNTIYF. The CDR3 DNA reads TGTGCCAGTAGTCCCACCCACACCTACTCTGGAAACACCATATATTTT.

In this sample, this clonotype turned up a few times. CDR3 in amino acids: CASSFGGGDYEQYF. For the CDR3, the DNA is TGTGCCAGCAGCTTCGGCGGGGGCGACTACGAGCAGTACTTC. The chain links TRBV7-2 to TRBJ2-7, with a possible D match to TRBD2 (7 bases). Germline loops: CDR1 SGHTA, CDR2 FQGNSA. Trimming stripped 3 bases from V and 3 bases from J, with 12 bases between. The CDR3 is made up of 14 amino acids.

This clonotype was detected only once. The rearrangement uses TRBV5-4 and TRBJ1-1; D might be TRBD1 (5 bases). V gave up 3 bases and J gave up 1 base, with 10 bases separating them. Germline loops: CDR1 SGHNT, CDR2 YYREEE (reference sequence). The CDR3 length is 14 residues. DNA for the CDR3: TGTGCCAGCAGCTGGGGGACGGGGAACACTGAAGCTTTCTTT. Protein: CASSWGTGNTEAFF. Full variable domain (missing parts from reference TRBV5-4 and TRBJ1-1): ETGVTQSPTHLIKTRGQQVTLRCSSQSGHNTVSWYQQALGQGPQFIFQYYREEENGRGNFPPRFSGLQFPNYSSELNVNALELDDSALYLCASSWGTGNTEAFFGQGTRLTVV.

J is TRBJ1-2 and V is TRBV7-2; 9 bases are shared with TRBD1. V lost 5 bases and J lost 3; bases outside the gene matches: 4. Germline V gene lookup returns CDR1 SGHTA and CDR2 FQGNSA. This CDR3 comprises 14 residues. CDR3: CASSVTGGDYGYTF. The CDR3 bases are TGTGCCAGCAGCGTAACAGGGGGCGACTATGGCTACACCTTC.

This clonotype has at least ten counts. The CDR3 loop is CSARDLYRANTEAFF. In DNA form, the CDR3 reads TGCAGTGCTAGAGATCTTTACAGGGCGAACACTGAAGCTTTCTTT. The chain combines TRBV20-1 with TRBJ1-1; the D gene is possibly TRBD1 (6 bases). The CDR3 spans 15 residues. The V end was cut by 0 bases, the J end by 1 base, with 12 bases between. The germline CDR1 and CDR2 sequences are DFQATT and SNEGSKA (reference sequence).

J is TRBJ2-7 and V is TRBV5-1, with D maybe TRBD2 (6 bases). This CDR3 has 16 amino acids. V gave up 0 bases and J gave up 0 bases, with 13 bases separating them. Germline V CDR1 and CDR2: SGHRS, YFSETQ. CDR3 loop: CASSLASGLSSYEQYF. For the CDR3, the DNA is TGCGCCAGCAGCTTGGCAAGCGGGTTAAGCTCCTACGAGCAGTACTTC.

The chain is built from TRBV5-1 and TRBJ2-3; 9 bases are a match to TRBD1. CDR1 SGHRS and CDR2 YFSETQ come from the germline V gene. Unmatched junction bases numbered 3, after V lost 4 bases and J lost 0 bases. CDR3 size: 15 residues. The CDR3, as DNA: TGCGCCAGCAGCACGGGACAGGGAAGCACAGATACGCAGTATTTT. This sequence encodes CASSTGQGSTDTQYF. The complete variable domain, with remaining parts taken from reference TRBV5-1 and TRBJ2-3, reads KAGVTQTPRYLIKTRGQQVTLSCSPISGHRSVSWYQQTPGQGLQFLFEYFSETQRNKGNFPGRFSGRQFSNSRSEMNVSTLELGDSALYLCASSTGQGSTDTQYFGPGTRLTVL.

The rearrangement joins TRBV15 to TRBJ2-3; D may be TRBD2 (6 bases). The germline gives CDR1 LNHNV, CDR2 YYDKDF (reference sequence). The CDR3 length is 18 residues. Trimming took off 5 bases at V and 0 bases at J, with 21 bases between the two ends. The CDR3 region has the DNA TGTGCCACCAGCTCTCGGGTTGGCCCGCGGGGAAGCACAGATACGCAGTATTTT. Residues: CATSSRVGPRGSTDTQYF.

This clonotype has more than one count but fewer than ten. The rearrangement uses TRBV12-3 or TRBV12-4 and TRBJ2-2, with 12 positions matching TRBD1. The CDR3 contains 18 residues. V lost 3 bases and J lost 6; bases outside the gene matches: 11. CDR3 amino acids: CASSFARGQGAVAGELFF. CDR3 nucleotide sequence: TGTGCCAGCAGTTTCGCGAGGGGACAGGGGGCCGTTGCCGGGGAGCTGTTTTTT.

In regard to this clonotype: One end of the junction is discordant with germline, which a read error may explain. Written as DNA, the CDR3 is TGCAGTGCCAGAGGGGGAATCACAAACGGGAGCTCCTACGAGCAGTACTTC. Translating gives CSARGGITNGSSYEQYF. V is TRBV20-1 and J is TRBJ2-7, with D perhaps TRBD1 or TRBD2 (6 bases each). Germline V gene lookup returns CDR1 DFQATT and CDR2 SNEGSKA (reference sequence). The CDR3 length is 17 residues.

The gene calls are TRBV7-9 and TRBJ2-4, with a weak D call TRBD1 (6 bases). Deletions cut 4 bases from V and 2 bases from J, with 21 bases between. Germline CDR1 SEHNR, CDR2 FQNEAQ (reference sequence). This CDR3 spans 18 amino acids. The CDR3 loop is CASSSGSQLGAPKNIQYF. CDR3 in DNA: TGTGCCAGCAGCTCGGGATCCCAGCTGGGGGCACCCAAAAACATTCAGTACTTC.

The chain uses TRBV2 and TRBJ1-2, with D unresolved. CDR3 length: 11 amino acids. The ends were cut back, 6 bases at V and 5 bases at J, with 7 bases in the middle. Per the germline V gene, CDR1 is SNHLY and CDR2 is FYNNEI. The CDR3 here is CASRQLYGYTF. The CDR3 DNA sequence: TGTGCCAGCAGACAGCTTTATGGCTACACCTTC.

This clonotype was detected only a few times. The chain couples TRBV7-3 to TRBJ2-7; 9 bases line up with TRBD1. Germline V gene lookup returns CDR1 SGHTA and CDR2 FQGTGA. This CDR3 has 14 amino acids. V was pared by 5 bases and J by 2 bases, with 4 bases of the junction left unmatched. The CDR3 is CASSAGTGPYEQYF. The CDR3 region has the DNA TGTGCCAGCAGCGCCGGGACAGGGCCCTACGAGCAGTACTTC.

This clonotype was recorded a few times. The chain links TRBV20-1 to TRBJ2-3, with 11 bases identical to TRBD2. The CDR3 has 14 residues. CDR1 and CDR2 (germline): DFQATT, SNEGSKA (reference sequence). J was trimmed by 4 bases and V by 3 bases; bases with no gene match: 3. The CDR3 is CSASKLAGADTQYF. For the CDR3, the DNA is TGCAGTGCTAGTAAACTAGCGGGGGCAGATACGCAGTATTTT.

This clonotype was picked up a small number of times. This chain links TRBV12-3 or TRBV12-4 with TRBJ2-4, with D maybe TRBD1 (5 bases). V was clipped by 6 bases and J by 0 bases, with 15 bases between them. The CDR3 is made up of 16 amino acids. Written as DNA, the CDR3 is TGTGCCAGCAGACCCGACAGCAGTCTAGCCAAAAACATTCAGTACTTC. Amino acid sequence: CASRPDSSLAKNIQYF.

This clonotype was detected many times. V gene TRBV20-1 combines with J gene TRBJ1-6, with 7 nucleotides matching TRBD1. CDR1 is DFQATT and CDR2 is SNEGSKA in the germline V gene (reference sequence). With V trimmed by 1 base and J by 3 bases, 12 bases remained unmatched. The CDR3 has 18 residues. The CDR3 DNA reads TGCAGTGCTAGAGTTGGGGCATCCACAGGGGACTATAATTCACCCCTCCACTTT. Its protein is CSARVGASTGDYNSPLHF.

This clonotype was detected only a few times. The CDR3 DNA reads TGCGCCAGCAGCTTGGGTGGACAGAACTATGGCTACACCTTC. Translating gives CASSLGGQNYGYTF. The chain couples TRBV5-1 to TRBJ1-2; D might be TRBD1 (6 bases). V shed 0 bases and J shed 2 bases, with 8 bases lying between them. CDR3 length: 14 residues. Looked up from germline, CDR1 is SGHRS and CDR2 is YFSETQ.

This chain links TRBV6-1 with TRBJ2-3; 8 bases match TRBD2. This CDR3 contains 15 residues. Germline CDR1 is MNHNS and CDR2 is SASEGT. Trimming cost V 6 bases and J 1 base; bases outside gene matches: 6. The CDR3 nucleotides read TGTGCCAGCAGGAGCGGGAGTGTGGGCACAGATACGCAGTATTTT. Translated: CASRSGSVGTDTQYF.

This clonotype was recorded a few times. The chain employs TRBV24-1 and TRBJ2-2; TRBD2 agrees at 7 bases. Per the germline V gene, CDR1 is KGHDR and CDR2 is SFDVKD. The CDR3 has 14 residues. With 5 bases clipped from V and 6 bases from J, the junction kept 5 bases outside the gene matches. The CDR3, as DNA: TGTGCCACCAGTGTGCGGGGGACGGCCGGGGAGCTGTTTTTT. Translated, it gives CATSVRGTAGELFF.

CDR3 region: CASSPRGQGASTEAFF. CDR3 DNA: TGTGCCAGCAGCCCGCGGGGACAGGGGGCGAGCACTGAAGCTTTCTTT. The J gene is TRBJ1-1, the V gene TRBV5-5; TRBD1 matches 12 bases. The length of the CDR3 is 16 residues. V dropped 4 bases and J dropped 4; count of bases not matched to a gene: 8. Germline lookup yields CDR1 SGHKS and CDR2 YYEKEE (reference sequence).

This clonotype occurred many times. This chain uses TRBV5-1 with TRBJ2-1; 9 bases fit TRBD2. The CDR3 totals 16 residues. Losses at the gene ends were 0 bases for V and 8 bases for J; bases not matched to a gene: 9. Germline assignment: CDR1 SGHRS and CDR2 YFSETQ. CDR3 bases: TGCGCCAGCAGCTTGGTGGCGGGGGGGCCCTCGGATGAGCAGTTCTTC. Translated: CASSLVAGGPSDEQFF.

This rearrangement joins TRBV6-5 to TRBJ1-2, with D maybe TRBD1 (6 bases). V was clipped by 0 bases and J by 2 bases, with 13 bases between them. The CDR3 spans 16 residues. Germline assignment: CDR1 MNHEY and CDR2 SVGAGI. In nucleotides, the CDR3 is TGTGCCAGCAGTTACTCGAGGGGGGGCCTAAACTATGGCTACACCTTC. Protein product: CASSYSRGGLNYGYTF.

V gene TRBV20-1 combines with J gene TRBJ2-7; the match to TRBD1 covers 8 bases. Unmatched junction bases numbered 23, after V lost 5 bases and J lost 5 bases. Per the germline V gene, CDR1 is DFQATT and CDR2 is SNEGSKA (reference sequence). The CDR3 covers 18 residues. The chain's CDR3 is CSARPQRQGTVVRDEQYF. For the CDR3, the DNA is TGCAGTGCTCGACCTCAGCGACAGGGGACTGTCGTACGGGACGAGCAGTACTTC.

The CDR3 DNA follows: TGTGCCAGCAGCCTCCCCGGGAGGGCCAGCCATGAGCAGTTCTTC. Translation gives CASSLPGRASHEQFF. The V gene is TRBV11-2, the J gene TRBJ2-1; TRBD2 matches 8 bases. J was trimmed by 8 bases and V by 5 bases; bases with no gene match: 11. Germline V gene sequence: CDR1 SGHAT, CDR2 FQNNGV. The CDR3 covers 15 residues.